This T cell receptor beta chain was recovered during a study of T cell responses to AZD1222 COVID-19 vaccine (dated by TCRdb to 2020 to 2022). Describing the broader study: TCR sequencing was performed for roughly 240 trial participants, of whom around 200 were given two doses of AZD1222 and some 25 were given two doses of MenACWY control vaccine. Trial participants were enrolled by age into subgroups of 18-55, 56-69 and 70-plus years, and roughly 150, 30 and 60 TCR-sequenced participants, respectively, were included in these subgroups. Paper-wide results and their limitations: In the small 56-69-year group, the increase in depth fell short of significance, most likely because of low power. Participants were mostly white British and included more females than males, and it was suggested by the authors that clonal diversity may have been underestimated. Because no day 14 peak-response samples were available, the repertoires could be characterized only after the peak T cell response. Only 5 to 7 AZD1222 recipients were SARS-CoV-2 seropositive at baseline, limiting conclusions about previously exposed vaccinees. Reportedly, almost half of the unique spike-specific TCRs recognized epitopes lying outside the regions that are mutated in the B.1.351 and B.1.1.7 variants. The vaccine-associated CD4 TCRs covered the entire spike protein, and the dominant responses fell in regions 160-218 and 743-854. Spike-specific TCR breadth and depth rose significantly after two AZD1222 doses compared with day 0 and with MenACWY recipients.

Read against the paper, the sample's time point label means: about 28 days (+/-7) after the second vaccine dose. AZD1222 recipients whose second dose came at about 4 weeks and those whose second dose came at about 12 weeks were combined into one group, since spike-specific TCR depth and breadth did not differ between the two schedules. Samples from vaccinated people were obtained from the UK trials COV001 and COV002, which included a single-blind randomized controlled phase 2/3 trial of AZD1222 (ChAdOx1 nCoV-19) in healthy adults. For TCRbeta chain sequencing, PBMC samples from trial participants were taken at day 0 and at day 28 after the second dose. V and J are truncated by 6 bases and 7 bases respectively, leaving an intervening sequence of 15 bases. Reading from cysteine to phenylalanine, the CDR3 counts 13 amino acids. Just the 39-base CDR3 DNA is kept, in frame starting at base 1. Reading the germline V gene gives CDR1 MNHEY and CDR2 SVGAGI.

Of note for this clone: The antigen it recognizes is unknown. Qualities for individual bases were not recorded, and no much larger clone is one base off.

The CDR3 regions of human TCRbeta chains were analyzed by immunosequencing. The published analysis was carried out like this. TCRs in the repertoires were compared against a reference library of SARS-CoV-2-specific TCRs that had been generated with the MIRA antigen-specificity platform. Breadth was defined as the fraction of unique TCRs that were SARS-CoV-2-associated, and depth was defined as the fraction of total T cells that were SARS-CoV-2-associated. Using the MIRA data, each spike-specific TCR was assigned both to the spike region to which the TCR was reactive and to a CD4 or CD8 class. Log10-transformed breadth and depth values were compared by one-way ANOVA with Sidak's multiple comparisons tests. The source is immuneACCESS, and TCRdb retained only in-frame sequences with V and J called. Part of the clones is not carried over; for the studies checked, unresolved V genes explain less than half of this, and the remainder is unexplained. The DNA gave D and trimming, while V, J and clone size come from that table. This sample holds roughly 98,000 clones; about 81% were observed only once. About 14% of the sample is held by the ten biggest clonotypes.

The receptor was derived from an adult who received the AZD1222 COVID-19 vaccine. The receptor chain draws on TRBV6-5 and TRBJ1-2, with the identity of the D gene unclear. The sequencing used peripheral blood, collected 28 days after the second AZD1222 dose. The DNA reads as follows: TGTGCCAGCAGCTACAGTTTCAAAAGTGGCTACACCTTC. Protein translation: CASSYSFKSGYTF.